This paragraph covers one TCR beta chain sequence. The data originate from a study of blood T cell repertoires in COVID-19. Original methodology: Reference gene primer amplification in the assay estimated nucleated cell counts. Sequencing was performed with immunoSEQ multiplex PCR; in TCRdb, only in-frame clones are kept and a portion is missing. That table supplies the V and J calls and clone size; D and trimming were determined from the DNA. The sample lists over 75,000 clones; more than 85% were seen once. Germline V gene lookup returns CDR1 SGDLS and CDR2 YYNGEE. V was cut by 2 bases and J by 8 bases, with 8 bases left in between. The CDR3 length is 12 residues.

This TCR was sampled from a man aged 55-75 years with acute or convalescent COVID-19. The V and J genes are TRBV9 and TRBJ2-1; weak D call: TRBD2 (6 bases). Input material: peripheral blood. CDR3 residues: CASSVGGDEQFF. The CDR3 DNA sequence: TGTGCCAGCAGCGTCGGAGGGGATGAGCAGTTCTTC.